This T cell receptor beta chain was profiled in a study of T cell responses to AZD1222 COVID-19 vaccine. Study-wide results and limits: Dominant at 160-218 and 743-854, vaccine-associated CD4 TCRs also spanned spike. Donors were chiefly white British, with a greater number of females, and clonal diversity was perhaps underestimated. After the peak T cell response, and only then, were repertoires sampled.

CDR3 length: 16 residues. V dropped 1 base and J dropped 4; count of bases not matched to a gene: 7. Germline CDR1 SGHTA, CDR2 FQGNSA. TCRdb's copy holds only in-frame clones and misses some; the assay was immunoSEQ multiplex PCR. The data contain about 150,000 clones, about 91% of them seen just once; the ten biggest clones take up 3.5% to 4%. Pooling was applied to second doses at about 4 or about 12 weeks. This clone was seen only once. What it recognizes is unknown. The sequencing here drew on peripheral blood, taken 28 days after the second AZD1222 dose. This receptor was taken from an adult who received the AZD1222 COVID-19 vaccine. The V call is TRBV7-2, the J call TRBJ1-3; 7 bases match TRBD1. This CDR3 is CASSLEAGGFGNTIYF. The CDR3 coding sequence is TGTGCCAGCAGCTTAGAGGCAGGGGGTTTCGGAAACACCATATATTTT.